This TCR beta chain appears in the sequencing data of a study of T cell repertoires in cytomegalovirus infection. TCRdb used MiXCR to reprocess the reads, holding one entry per CDR3 protein. The sample includes 150,000 to 200,000 distinct CDR3 sequences, roughly 27% of them seen just once. Germline V CDR1 and CDR2: MNHEY, SVGAGI. V lost 2 bases and J 5 bases, leaving 6 bases between the germline ends. The CDR3 loop spans 12 amino acids. General study results and limits: Clonotype analysis showed dominance of the ex vivo response by HLA-C-restricted CMV-specific TCR beta clonotypes.

This clonotype was recorded a few times. As yet, its antigen is unknown. The sequenced sample was PBMCs. The TCR originated in a human donor in good health (CMV status not recorded). Some clones in this sample may be carry-over from other donors' samples. This chain links TRBV6-5 with TRBJ1-1; D uncertain. CDR3 region: CASSYRVTEAFF. The CDR3, as DNA: TGTGCCAGCAGTTACAGGGTGACTGAAGCTTTCTTT.